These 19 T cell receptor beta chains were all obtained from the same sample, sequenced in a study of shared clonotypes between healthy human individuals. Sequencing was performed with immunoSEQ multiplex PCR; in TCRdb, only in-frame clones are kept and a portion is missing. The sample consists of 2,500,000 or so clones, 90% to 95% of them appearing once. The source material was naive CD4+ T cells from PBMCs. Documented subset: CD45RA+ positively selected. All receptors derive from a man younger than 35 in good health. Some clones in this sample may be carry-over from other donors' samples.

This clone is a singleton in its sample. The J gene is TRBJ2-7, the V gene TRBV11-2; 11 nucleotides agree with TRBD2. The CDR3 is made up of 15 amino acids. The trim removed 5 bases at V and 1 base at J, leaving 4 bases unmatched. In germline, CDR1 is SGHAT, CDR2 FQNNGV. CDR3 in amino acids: CASSIGTSGSYEQYF. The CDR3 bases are TGTGCCAGCAGCATCGGGACTAGCGGATCCTACGAGCAGTACTTC.

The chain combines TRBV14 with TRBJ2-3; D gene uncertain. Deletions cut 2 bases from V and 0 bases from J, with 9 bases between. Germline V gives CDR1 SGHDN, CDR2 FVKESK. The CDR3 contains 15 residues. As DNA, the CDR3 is TGTGCCAGCAGCCAACCCGCTACTAGCACAGATACGCAGTATTTT. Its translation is CASSQPATSTDTQYF.

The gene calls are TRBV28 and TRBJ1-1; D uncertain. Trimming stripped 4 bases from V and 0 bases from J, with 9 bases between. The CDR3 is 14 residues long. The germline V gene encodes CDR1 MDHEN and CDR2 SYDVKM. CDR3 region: CASSSRTMNTEAFF. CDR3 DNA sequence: TGTGCCAGCAGTTCGCGGACCATGAACACTGAAGCTTTCTTT.

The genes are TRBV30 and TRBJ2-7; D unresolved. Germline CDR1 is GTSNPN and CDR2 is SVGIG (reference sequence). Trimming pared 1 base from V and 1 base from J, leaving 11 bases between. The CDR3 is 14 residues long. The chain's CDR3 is CAWSEGSFSYEQYF. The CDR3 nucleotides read TGTGCCTGGAGTGAAGGATCCTTTTCCTACGAGCAGTACTTC.

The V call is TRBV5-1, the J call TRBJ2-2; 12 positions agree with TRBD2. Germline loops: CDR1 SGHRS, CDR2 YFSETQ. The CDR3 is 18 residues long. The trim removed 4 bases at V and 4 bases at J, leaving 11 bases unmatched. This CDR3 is CASSPPGLAGSSTGELFF. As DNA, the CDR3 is TGCGCCAGCAGCCCCCCAGGACTAGCGGGATCAAGCACCGGGGAGCTGTTTTTT.

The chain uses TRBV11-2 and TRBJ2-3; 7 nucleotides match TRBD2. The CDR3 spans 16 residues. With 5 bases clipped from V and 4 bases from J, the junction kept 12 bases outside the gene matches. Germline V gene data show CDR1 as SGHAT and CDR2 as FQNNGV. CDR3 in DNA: TGTGCCAGCAGCCAATCAGGTCCAGCGGGACCAGATACGCAGTATTTT. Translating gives CASSQSGPAGPDTQYF.

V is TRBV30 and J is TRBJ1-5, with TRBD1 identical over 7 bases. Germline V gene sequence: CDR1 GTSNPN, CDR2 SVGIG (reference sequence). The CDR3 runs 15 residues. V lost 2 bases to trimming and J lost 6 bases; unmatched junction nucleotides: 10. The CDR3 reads CAWSKVEGAVQPQHF. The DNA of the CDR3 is TGTGCCTGGAGTAAAGTGGAGGGGGCTGTTCAGCCCCAGCATTTT.

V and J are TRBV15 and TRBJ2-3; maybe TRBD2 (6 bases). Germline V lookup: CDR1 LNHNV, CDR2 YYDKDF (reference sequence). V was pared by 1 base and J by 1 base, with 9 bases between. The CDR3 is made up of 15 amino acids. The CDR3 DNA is TGTGCCACCAGCAGAGGGGGGGTCGGCACAGATACGCAGTATTTT. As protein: CATSRGGVGTDTQYF. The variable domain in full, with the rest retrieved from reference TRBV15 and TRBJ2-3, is DAMVIQNPRYQVTQFGKPVTLSCSQTLNHNVMYWYQQKSSQAPKLLFHYYDKDFNNEADTPDNFQSRRPNTSFCFLDIRSPGLGDTAMYLCATSRGGVGTDTQYFGPGTRLTVL.

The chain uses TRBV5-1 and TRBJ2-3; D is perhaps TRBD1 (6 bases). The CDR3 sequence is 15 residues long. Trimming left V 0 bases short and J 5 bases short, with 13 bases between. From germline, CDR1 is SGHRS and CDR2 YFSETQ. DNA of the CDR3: TGCGCCAGCAGCTTGGAGGGGGTTAAGGGAGATACGCAGTATTTT. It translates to CASSLEGVKGDTQYF. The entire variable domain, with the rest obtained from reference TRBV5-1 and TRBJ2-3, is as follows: KAGVTQTPRYLIKTRGQQVTLSCSPISGHRSVSWYQQTPGQGLQFLFEYFSETQRNKGNFPGRFSGRQFSNSRSEMNVSTLELGDSALYLCASSLEGVKGDTQYFGPGTRLTVL.

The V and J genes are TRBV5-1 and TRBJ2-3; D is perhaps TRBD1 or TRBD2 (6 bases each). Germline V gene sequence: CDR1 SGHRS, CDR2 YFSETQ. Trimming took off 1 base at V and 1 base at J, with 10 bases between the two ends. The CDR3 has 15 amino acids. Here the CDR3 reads CASSLKGEGTDTQYF. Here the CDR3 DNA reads TGCGCCAGCAGCTTGAAGGGGGAGGGCACAGATACGCAGTATTTT.

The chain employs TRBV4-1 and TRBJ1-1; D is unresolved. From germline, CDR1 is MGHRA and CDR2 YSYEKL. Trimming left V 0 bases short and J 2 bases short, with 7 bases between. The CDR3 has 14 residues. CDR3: CASSQDMSNTEAFF. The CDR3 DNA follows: TGCGCCAGCAGCCAAGATATGAGTAACACTGAAGCTTTCTTT.

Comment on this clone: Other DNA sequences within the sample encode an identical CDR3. CDR3 DNA sequence: TGCAGCGTTGAGTTCGATGGACAGGGGAACACCGGGGAGCTGTTTTTT. Protein product: CSVEFDGQGNTGELFF. This sequence joins TRBV29-1 and TRBJ2-2; 8 bases agree with TRBD1. This CDR3 comprises 16 residues. V trimming: 3 bases; J trimming: 1 base; junction bases outside the gene matches: 7. The germline CDR1 and CDR2 sequences are SQVTM and ANQGSEA.

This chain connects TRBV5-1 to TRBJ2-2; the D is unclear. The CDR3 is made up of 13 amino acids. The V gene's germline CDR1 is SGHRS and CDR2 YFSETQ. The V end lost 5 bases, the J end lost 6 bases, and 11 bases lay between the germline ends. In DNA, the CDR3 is TGCGCCAGCAGTTTCTTGGGCGCCGGGGAGCTGTTTTTT. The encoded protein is CASSFLGAGELFF. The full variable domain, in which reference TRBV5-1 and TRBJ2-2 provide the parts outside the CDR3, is KAGVTQTPRYLIKTRGQQVTLSCSPISGHRSVSWYQQTPGQGLQFLFEYFSETQRNKGNFPGRFSGRQFSNSRSEMNVSTLELGDSALYLCASSFLGAGELFFGEGSRLTVL.

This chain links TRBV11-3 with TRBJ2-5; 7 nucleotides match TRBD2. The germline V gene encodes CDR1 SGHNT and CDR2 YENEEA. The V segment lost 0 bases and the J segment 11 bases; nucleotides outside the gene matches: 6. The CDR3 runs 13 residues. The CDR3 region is CASSLDGAREQYF. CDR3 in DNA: TGTGCCAGCAGCTTAGATGGGGCGCGGGAGCAGTACTTC.

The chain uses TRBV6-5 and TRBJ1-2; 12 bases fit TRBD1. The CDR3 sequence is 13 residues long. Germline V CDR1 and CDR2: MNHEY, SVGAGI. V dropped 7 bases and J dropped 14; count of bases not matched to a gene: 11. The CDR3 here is CASTTGGQGAPTF. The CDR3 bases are TGTGCCAGCACCACGGGGGGACAGGGGGCGCCTACCTTC.

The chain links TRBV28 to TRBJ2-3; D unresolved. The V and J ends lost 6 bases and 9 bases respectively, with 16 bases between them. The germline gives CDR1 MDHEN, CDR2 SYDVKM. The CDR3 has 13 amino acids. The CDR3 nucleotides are TGTGCCAGCAGCTTAGTGAACACCGCCACGCAGTATTTT. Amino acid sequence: CASSLVNTATQYF.

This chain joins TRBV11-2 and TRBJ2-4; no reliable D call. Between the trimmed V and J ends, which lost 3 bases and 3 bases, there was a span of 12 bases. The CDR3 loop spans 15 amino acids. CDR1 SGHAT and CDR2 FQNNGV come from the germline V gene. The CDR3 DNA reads TGTGCCAGCAGCTTTGGGTCCCTGGGCAAAAACATTCAGTACTTC. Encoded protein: CASSFGSLGKNIQYF.

The CDR3 loop reads CASSQEGGHRTDTQYF. The CDR3 DNA reads as TGCGCCAGCAGCCAAGAGGGGGGGCACCGCACAGATACGCAGTATTTT. The V and J genes are TRBV4-1 and TRBJ2-3, with TRBD2 as a possible D gene (7 bases). The germline V and J ends were trimmed by 0 bases and 1 base, with 11 bases remaining between them. The CDR3 length is 16 residues. CDR1 and CDR2 (germline): MGHRA, YSYEKL.

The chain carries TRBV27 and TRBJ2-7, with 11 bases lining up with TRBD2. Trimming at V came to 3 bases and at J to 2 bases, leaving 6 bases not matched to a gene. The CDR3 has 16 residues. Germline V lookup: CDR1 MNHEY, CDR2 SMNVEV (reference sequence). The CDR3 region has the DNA TGTGCCAGCAGTTTTGACGGGACTAGCGGAACCTACGAGCAGTACTTC. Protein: CASSFDGTSGTYEQYF.